These 17 T cell receptor beta chains were all obtained from the same sample, sequenced in a study of blood T cell repertoires in COVID-19. The method was immunoSEQ multiplex PCR; TCRdb's version includes in-frame clones alone and lacks a portion of them. The repertoire has roughly 150,000 clones, 85% of them found once; the top ten carry 6.2%. The sequenced sample was PBMCs or T cells enriched from blood (not recorded which). All receptors come from a woman aged 40 to 55 who had recovered from COVID-19.

CDR3 loop: CASSPAGGSGDEQFF. The CDR3, as DNA: TGTGCCAGTAGTCCAGCGGGAGGGTCGGGGGATGAGCAGTTCTTC. J is TRBJ2-1 and V is TRBV19; 10 nucleotides line up with TRBD2. Per the germline V gene, CDR1 is LNHDA and CDR2 is SQIVND (reference sequence). The trim removed 5 bases at V and 8 bases at J, leaving 9 bases unmatched. The CDR3 covers 15 residues.

The chain carries TRBV9 and TRBJ1-2; TRBD1 might be the D (6 bases). Germline V gene lookup returns CDR1 SGDLS and CDR2 YYNGEE. The CDR3 runs 15 residues. Deletions cut 3 bases from V and 4 bases from J, with 16 bases between. This CDR3 is CASSEQGSPVYGYTF. The CDR3 nucleotides read TGTGCCAGCAGCGAACAGGGTTCGCCTGTCTATGGCTACACCTTC.

The rearrangement uses TRBV18 and TRBJ2-1; 8 positions agree with TRBD2. The V and J ends lost 3 bases and 7 bases, in that order; junction bases with no gene match: 11. The CDR3 loop spans 16 amino acids. The germline V gene encodes CDR1 KGHSH and CDR2 LQKENI. CDR3 coding DNA: TGTGCCAGCTCACCGATCGGGAGGGCCGGTTGGAATGAGCAGTTCTTC. It codes for CASSPIGRAGWNEQFF.

The chain carries TRBV9 and TRBJ2-7; 9 bases map to TRBD2. Germline CDR1 is SGDLS and CDR2 is YYNGEE. The CDR3 loop spans 15 amino acids. V shed 5 bases, J shed 0 bases, and the junction held 6 bases outside the gene matches. This CDR3 reads CASSDGLAPSYEQYF. As DNA, the CDR3 is TGTGCCAGCAGTGACGGACTAGCGCCCTCCTACGAGCAGTACTTC.

V gene TRBV9 combines with J gene TRBJ1-1; D gene uncertain. The V end lost 4 bases, the J end lost 5 bases, and 18 bases lay between the germline ends. Germline lookup yields CDR1 SGDLS and CDR2 YYNGEE. This CDR3 is built from 15 residues. The CDR3 here is CASSTSPRGETEAFF. DNA for the CDR3: TGTGCCAGCAGCACCTCCCCCCGCGGGGAAACTGAAGCTTTCTTT.

This clone was recorded once. This sequence joins TRBV3-1 (or the pseudogene TRBV3-2) and TRBJ2-6; 10 nucleotides agree with TRBD1. Unmatched junction bases numbered 8, after V lost 6 bases and J lost 3 bases. The CDR3 has 17 amino acids. CDR1 and CDR2 from the germline V gene are LGHDT and YNNKEL (reference sequence). The CDR3 spells CASSRDRGSGGANVLTF. CDR3 bases: TGTGCCAGCAGTCGGGACAGGGGTTCGGGTGGGGCCAACGTCCTGACTTTC.

This sequence joins TRBV10-3 and TRBJ2-3; a weak D match, TRBD2 (6 bases). Germline V gene sequence: CDR1 ENHRY, CDR2 SYGVKD. With 6 bases removed from V and 2 bases from J, the gap between germline ends came to 12 bases. CDR3 length equals 14 residues. The chain's CDR3 is CAIRARDHTDTQYF. The CDR3, as DNA: TGTGCCATCAGGGCGCGGGACCACACAGATACGCAGTATTTT.

For the CDR3, the DNA is TGCGCCAGCAGTGAGCTTATTCAGCCCCAGCATTTT. Its protein product is CASSELIQPQHF. V gene TRBV10-2 combines with J gene TRBJ1-5, with no clear D. The length of the CDR3 is 12 residues. Germline V gene sequence: CDR1 WSHSY, CDR2 SAAADI. V gave up 2 bases and J gave up 6 bases, with 5 bases separating them.

This chain uses TRBV5-1 with TRBJ2-7, with TRBD2 identical over 7 bases. Looked up from germline, CDR1 is SGHRS and CDR2 is YFSETQ. The CDR3 covers 14 residues. The V and J ends lost 0 bases and 5 bases, in that order; junction bases with no gene match: 5. Here the CDR3 DNA reads TGCGCCAGCAGCTTGGAGCGGGGTGTCGACGAGCAGTACTTC. This sequence encodes CASSLERGVDEQYF.

The chain employs TRBV3-1 (or the pseudogene TRBV3-2) and TRBJ2-5, with TRBD2 matching over 10 bases. Germline values: CDR1 LGHDT, CDR2 YNNKEL (reference sequence). The V and J ends lost 4 bases and 5 bases, in that order; junction bases with no gene match: 4. The CDR3 has 14 residues. The CDR3 sequence is CASSLTSGYETQYF. As DNA, the CDR3 is TGTGCCAGCAGCCTGACTAGCGGGTATGAGACCCAGTACTTC.

The chain uses TRBV11-2 and TRBJ2-7; 7 nucleotides line up with TRBD1. The CDR3 is 14 residues long. Trimming took 3 bases from V and 7 from J; bases not matched to a gene: 9. Germline loops: CDR1 SGHAT, CDR2 FQNNGV. The CDR3 nucleotides are TGTGCCAGCAGCTTGGACAGGCTACTGGGGGAGCAGTACTTC. Translated: CASSLDRLLGEQYF. Full variable domain (outside the CDR3, taken from reference TRBV11-2 and TRBJ2-7): EAGVAQSPRYKIIEKRQSVAFWCNPISGHATLYWYQQILGQGPKLLIQFQNNGVVDDSQLPKDRFSAERLKGVDSTLKIQPAKLEDSAVYLCASSLDRLLGEQYFGPGTRLTVT.

V usage is TRBV6-2 or TRBV6-3 and J usage is TRBJ2-7, with 7 bases fitting TRBD2. The germline V gene encodes CDR1 MNHEY and CDR2 SVGEGT. The CDR3 contains 14 residues. With V trimmed by 5 bases and J by 1 base, 5 bases remained unmatched. CDR3 DNA sequence: TGTGCCAGCAGTCGGCGGGAGACTTCCTACGAGCAGTACTTC. This encodes CASSRRETSYEQYF.

The J gene is TRBJ2-1, the V gene TRBV3-1 (or the pseudogene TRBV3-2); the match to TRBD2 covers 8 bases. The CDR3 runs 15 residues. V was clipped by 3 bases and J by 4 bases; unmatched bases: 5. Germline assignment: CDR1 LGHDT and CDR2 YNNKEL (reference sequence). The CDR3 nucleotides read TGTGCCAGCAGCCAGAGGGAGCGGGGGTACAATGAGCAGTTCTTC. Translated: CASSQRERGYNEQFF.

The V gene is TRBV2, the J gene TRBJ1-5; tentatively, D is TRBD1 (6 bases). This CDR3 region has 15 residues. The germline V gene has CDR1 SNHLY and CDR2 FYNNEI. Trimming took off 3 bases at V and 0 bases at J, with 9 bases between the two ends. The CDR3 loop is CASSEGTISNQPQHF. The DNA of the CDR3 is TGTGCCAGCAGTGAGGGGACAATTAGCAATCAGCCCCAGCATTTT.

This clone was seen more than once but under ten times. The rearrangement uses TRBV2 and TRBJ1-2; 9 bases are a match to TRBD1. V lost 6 bases to trimming and J lost 2 bases; unmatched junction nucleotides: 1. Germline CDR1 is SNHLY and CDR2 is FYNNEI. The CDR3 loop spans 13 amino acids. The chain's CDR3 is CASSGQGNYGYTF. The CDR3, as DNA: TGTGCCAGCAGCGGACAGGGGAACTATGGCTACACCTTC.

The V gene is TRBV5-6, the J gene TRBJ2-7; 10 bases align to TRBD2. Germline assignment: CDR1 SGHDT and CDR2 YYEEEE. Unmatched junction bases numbered 15, after V lost 0 bases and J lost 6 bases. This CDR3 spans 18 amino acids. The CDR3 sequence is CASSLGSSGLAGVVEQYF. For the CDR3, the DNA is TGTGCCAGCAGCTTGGGCTCATCCGGGCTAGCGGGAGTAGTCGAGCAGTACTTC.

The table lists this clone with a count of one. This chain links TRBV15 with TRBJ2-7; 9 bases align to TRBD1. In germline, CDR1 is LNHNV, CDR2 YYDKDF (reference sequence). V gave up 4 bases and J gave up 3 bases; unmatched junction bases: 7. This CDR3 contains 15 residues. The CDR3 spells CATSISTGQGYEQYF. In nucleotides, the CDR3 is TGTGCCACCAGCATCAGTACGGGACAGGGCTACGAGCAGTACTTC.